The TCR beta chain under discussion was sequenced for a study of T cell changes during pregnancy in multiple sclerosis. Clones were sequenced by immunoSEQ multiplex PCR, and TCRdb holds only the in-frame ones, with some missing. The sample holds some 27,000 clones, roughly 90% seen once. V lost 0 bases, J lost 4 bases, and 10 bases stayed unmatched. The CDR3 has 18 residues. Per the germline V gene, CDR1 is SGHRS and CDR2 is YFSETQ. The genes are TRBV5-1 and TRBJ2-3, with TRBD2 matching over 11 bases. The sequence was obtained from a female donor in good health, enrolled as a control in a pregnancy study. Sequenced here: CD4+ T cells from peripheral blood mononuclear cells, sampled in the first trimester of pregnancy. The CDR3: CASSLEGLAGLSADTQYF. The CDR3 region has the DNA TGCGCCAGCAGCTTGGAAGGACTAGCGGGCCTTTCCGCAGATACGCAGTATTTT.